Below, one T cell receptor beta chain is given with its context. Its antigen is undetermined. The data were obtained in a study of cytomegalovirus exposure and HLA in healthy donors. The germline CDR1 and CDR2 sequences are MNHEY and SVGAGI. The CDR3 has 14 amino acids. The primer mix had 60 Vbeta and 13 Jbeta primers. Libraries were prepared by immunoSEQ multiplex PCR; TCRdb keeps only in-frame clonotypes and omits some of them. The sample yields 150,000 or so clones, about 10% seen once. Overall study findings and caveats: In a later analysis, across HLA loci, associated TCR counts were highest for DRB1, lowest for HLA-C. A later analysis showed HLA-associated TCR beta chains outstripping equally common others in clonal expansion.

The origin of this receptor is a man aged 50 to 59 in good health and CMV-seronegative. Input material: PBMCs. The chain joins TRBV6-5 to TRBJ2-5; tentative D call: TRBD2 (5 bases). The DNA end lines up better with TRBJ2-7; the J call may be wrong. CDR3 DNA sequence: TGTGCCAGCAGCCGGGAACGAAGCTCCTACGAGCAGTACTTC. This encodes CASSRERSSYEQYF.